Shown below are 15 T cell receptor beta chains from a single sample sequenced in a study of identical twins. TCRdb ran MiXCR on the 5' RACE reads and lists one entry per CDR3 protein. The table shows 400,000 or so distinct CDR3 sequences, with approximately 10% occurring only once. Source material: naive T cells sorted from blood. All receptors come from a woman between 45 and 60 years old in good health.

This clonotype was counted ten times or more. The chain uses TRBV3-1 and TRBJ1-5; D gene unclear. V was clipped by 0 bases and J by 4 bases, with 4 bases between them. Germline CDR1 and CDR2: LGHDT and YNNKEL (reference sequence). This CDR3 has 13 residues. DNA for the CDR3: TGTGCCAGCAGCCAAGAAGGTAATCAGCCCCAGCATTTT. It codes for CASSQEGNQPQHF.

This clonotype was found many times. V and J are TRBV29-1 and TRBJ1-2; no clear D gene. Germline V gene lookup returns CDR1 SQVTM and CDR2 ANQGSEA. CDR3 size: 15 residues. With 2 bases removed from V and 4 bases from J, the gap between germline ends came to 17 bases. Here the CDR3 DNA reads TGCAGCGTTGAATCGCGGGAGGAGGGATTCTATGGCTACACCTTC. Translation: CSVESREEGFYGYTF.

The J gene is TRBJ2-3, the V gene TRBV12-3 or TRBV12-4; D not resolved. V was clipped by 6 bases and J by 0 bases, with 10 bases between them. The CDR3 has 14 residues. In DNA form, the CDR3 reads TGTGCCAGCAGGACGACACGTAGCACAGATACGCAGTATTTT. Protein: CASRTTRSTDTQYF.

The chain carries TRBV7-2 and TRBJ1-1, with 9 bases matching TRBD1. From germline, CDR1 is SGHTA and CDR2 FQGNSA. Trimming removed 6 bases from V and 5 bases from J; junction bases left unmatched: 7. This CDR3 region has 14 residues. The CDR3 nucleotides are TGTGCCAGCAGGCCGACAGGGGGGCGGACTGAAGCTTTCTTT. Encoded protein: CASRPTGGRTEAFF.

This clonotype was recorded at least ten times. This chain connects TRBV5-1 to TRBJ2-1; maybe TRBD2 (6 bases). Trimming left V 0 bases short and J 0 bases short, with 13 bases between. This CDR3 has 17 amino acids. Germline lookup yields CDR1 SGHRS and CDR2 YFSETQ. DNA of the CDR3: TGCGCCAGCAGCTTGGCTGCTAGCGTAAGCTCCTACAATGAGCAGTTCTTC. This encodes CASSLAASVSSYNEQFF.

This clonotype was observed many times. The rearrangement joins TRBV5-5 to TRBJ2-1; D call uncertain. This CDR3 contains 15 residues. Germline-derived CDR1 and CDR2 are SGHKS and YYEKEE (reference sequence). Trimming stripped 1 base from V and 0 bases from J, with 8 bases between. Here the CDR3 DNA reads TGTGCCAGCAGCTTGACCCAGAGCTCCTACAATGAGCAGTTCTTC. Translation: CASSLTQSSYNEQFF. Variable domain in full (rest from reference TRBV5-5 and TRBJ2-1): DAGVTQSPTHLIKTRGQQVTLRCSPISGHKSVSWYQQVLGQGPQFIFQYYEKEERGRGNFPDRFSARQFPNYSSELNVNALLLGDSALYLCASSLTQSSYNEQFFGPGTRLTVL.

This chain connects TRBV20-1 to TRBJ2-2; tentative D call: TRBD2 (6 bases). The CDR3 is 14 amino acids. V gave up 6 bases and J gave up 6 bases, with 17 bases separating them. The germline V gene encodes CDR1 DFQATT and CDR2 SNEGSKA (reference sequence). CDR3 region: CSATRGSTAGELFF. For the CDR3, the DNA is TGCAGTGCGACTAGGGGTTCTACGGCCGGGGAGCTGTTTTTT.

The chain links TRBV3-1 to TRBJ2-5; D unresolved. Trimming removed 5 bases at V and 1 base at J, with 5 bases between. In germline, CDR1 is LGHDT, CDR2 YNNKEL (reference sequence). The CDR3 sequence is 12 residues long. In DNA, the CDR3 is TGTGCCAGCAGCTACCCCCAAGAGACCCAGTACTTC. Translating gives CASSYPQETQYF.

This clonotype was picked up many times. The rearrangement joins TRBV2 to TRBJ1-1, with a weak D call TRBD1 (5 bases). Trimming cost V 2 bases and J 2 bases, with 9 bases left between them. CDR1 is SNHLY, CDR2 FYNNEI, per germline. The length of the CDR3 is 14 residues. The CDR3 loop is CASSEQGINTEAFF. In DNA, the CDR3 is TGTGCCAGCAGTGAACAGGGAATCAACACTGAAGCTTTCTTT.

This clonotype has only a few counts. V gene TRBV20-1 combines with J gene TRBJ2-1; 7 nucleotides align to TRBD2. CDR3 size: 13 residues. Germline V CDR1 and CDR2: DFQATT, SNEGSKA (reference sequence). In DNA form, the CDR3 reads TGCAGGGATGGGGGGGGAAGTCACAATGAGCAGTTCTTC. Translation: CRDGGGSHNEQFF.

CDR3 nucleotides: TGTGCCAGCAGTGAATTAGTCTCAGGGCAGTTCTTC. It encodes CASSELVSGQFF. The chain links TRBV25-1 to TRBJ2-1; D remains unclear. The germline V gene has CDR1 MGHDK and CDR2 SYGVNS. The CDR3 consists of 12 residues. V was shortened by 1 base and J by 12 bases, with 10 bases between the two germline ends.

This clonotype was detected a few times. The rearrangement links TRBV27 to TRBJ1-1; no clear D gene. V lost 5 bases and J lost 1, with 14 bases in between. This CDR3 has 15 residues. Germline V lookup: CDR1 MNHEY, CDR2 SMNVEV (reference sequence). CDR3 sequence (DNA): TGTGCCAGCAGTCCGTGGTTGCGGTCGAACACTGAAGCTTTCTTT. It yields the protein CASSPWLRSNTEAFF.

The chain links TRBV3-1 to TRBJ2-1; D may be TRBD1 or TRBD2 (5 bases each). The CDR3 spans 13 residues. Germline values: CDR1 LGHDT, CDR2 YNNKEL (reference sequence). V lost 0 bases and J 8 bases, leaving 8 bases between the germline ends. The CDR3 nucleotides read TGTGCCAGCAGCCAAGATCGGGGCGATGAGCAGTTCTTC. It translates to CASSQDRGDEQFF.

This clonotype was seen more than once but under ten times. The chain has TRBV20-1 and TRBJ2-1; TRBD2 agrees at 14 bases. CDR3 length: 17 amino acids. V lost 5 bases, J lost 8 bases, and 14 bases stayed unmatched. From germline, CDR1 is DFQATT and CDR2 SNEGSKA (reference sequence). CDR3 residues: CSAVGWGLAGALDEQFF. The CDR3 coding sequence is TGCAGTGCTGTAGGATGGGGACTAGCGGGAGCTCTGGATGAGCAGTTCTTC.

This clonotype was seen repeatedly, ten times or more. The chain recombines TRBV29-1 with TRBJ2-5; 10 bases fit TRBD2. The CDR3 has 15 residues. V lost 5 bases and J lost 5; bases outside the gene matches: 11. Germline lookup yields CDR1 SQVTM and CDR2 ANQGSEA. The DNA for the CDR3 is TGCAGCGTTTGGGGGACTAGCGACCCCCCGGAGACCCAGTACTTC. It encodes CSVWGTSDPPETQYF.